One sample yielded the 18 T cell receptor beta chains listed below, sequenced in a study of OX40 agonist ivuxolimab in advanced cancers. Assay used: immunoSEQ multiplex PCR; TCRdb lists only in-frame clones, some missing. The table has about 75,000 clones, about nine tenths seen once. The material was CD4+ or CD8+ T cells sorted from blood, obtained in a trial of the OX40 agonist ivuxolimab. These TCRs come from an adult with an advanced solid tumor such as melanoma, head and neck, liver or kidney cancer.

The chain recombines TRBV7-2 with TRBJ2-3; 12 nucleotides align to TRBD2. CDR1 and CDR2 from the germline V gene are SGHTA and FQGNSA. Germline trimming cut 5 bases from V and 6 bases from J; bases unmatched to any gene: 6. CDR3 length equals 15 residues. The DNA for the CDR3 is TGTGCCAGCAGCCGACTAGCGGGGGCGTGGGATACGCAGTATTTT. Residues: CASSRLAGAWDTQYF.

This clone was found many times. This chain connects TRBV28 to TRBJ1-5; 7 bases match TRBD1. CDR1 MDHEN and CDR2 SYDVKM come from the germline V gene. This CDR3 is built from 13 residues. V gave up 9 bases and J gave up 6 bases; unmatched junction bases: 8. CDR3 amino acids: CASFRDSRQPQHF. In DNA, the CDR3 is TGTGCCAGTTTCCGGGACAGCCGTCAGCCCCAGCATTTT.

This clone came up a few times. This sequence joins TRBV7-9 and TRBJ2-7, with TRBD1 identical over 12 bases. Germline assignment: CDR1 SEHNR and CDR2 FQNEAQ (reference sequence). This CDR3 is built from 17 residues. The J segment lost 0 bases and the V segment lost 5 bases, leaving 8 bases of the junction unmatched. The DNA of the CDR3 is TGTGCCAGCAGCCGGGACAGGGGGCGCGGAAGCTCCTACGAGCAGTACTTC. Residues: CASSRDRGRGSSYEQYF.

This clone was detected only a few times. In nucleotides, the CDR3 is TGTGCCAGTAGTATAGTTGGGACAGGGGGATCACCCCTCCACTTT. It specifies CASSIVGTGGSPLHF. The chain has TRBV19 and TRBJ1-6; 11 bases line up with TRBD1. V lost 1 base, J lost 10 bases, and 3 bases stayed unmatched. The CDR3 runs to 15 residues. Germline V CDR1 and CDR2: LNHDA, SQIVND (reference sequence).

This chain connects TRBV7-3 to TRBJ2-6; D possibly corresponds to TRBD1 (6 bases). CDR1 and CDR2 from the germline V gene are SGHTA and FQGTGA. The CDR3 contains 15 residues. Trimming shortened V by 5 bases and J by 0 bases, and 8 bases separated the two germline ends. The DNA of the CDR3 is TGTGCCAGCAGCATACAGGGCTCTGGGGCCAACGTCCTGACTTTC. It yields the protein CASSIQGSGANVLTF.

The rearrangement joins TRBV15 to TRBJ2-5, with D hard to call. Near its end, the DNA agrees better with TRBJ2-7, so the J call may be wrong. Germline CDR1 reads LNHNV; CDR2 reads YYDKDF (reference sequence). This CDR3 comprises 14 residues. The CDR3 DNA sequence: TGTGCCACCAGCAGAGGAAGAGCAGGTTACGAGCAGTACTTC. It is translated as CATSRGRAGYEQYF.

The chain uses TRBV5-1 and TRBJ2-5; D may be TRBD2 (6 bases). V was shortened by 3 bases and J by 2 bases, with 14 bases between the two germline ends. The CDR3 runs to 15 residues. Germline CDR1 and CDR2: SGHRS and YFSETQ. This CDR3 is CASSSIGGVQETQYF. In nucleotides, the CDR3 is TGCGCCAGCAGCTCGATCGGAGGGGTGCAAGAGACCCAGTACTTC.

The V gene is TRBV19, the J gene TRBJ1-2; D might be TRBD1 (5 bases). The CDR3 length is 16 residues. With 0 bases removed from V and 8 bases from J, the gap between germline ends came to 19 bases. Looked up from germline, CDR1 is LNHDA and CDR2 is SQIVND (reference sequence). The CDR3 coding sequence is TGTGCCAGTAGTATAGAATTTGGGGGACCCCCGGACGGCTACACCTTC. As protein: CASSIEFGGPPDGYTF.

This sequence joins TRBV7-9 and TRBJ1-6, with D uncertain. V was pared by 2 bases and J by 7 bases, with 9 bases between. The CDR3 has 14 amino acids. Per germline, CDR1 SEHNR and CDR2 FQNEAQ (reference sequence). The CDR3 is CASSLTFENSPLHF. DNA of the CDR3: TGTGCCAGCAGCTTAACATTCGAGAATTCACCCCTCCACTTT.

The J gene is TRBJ2-3, the V gene TRBV27; possibly TRBD2 for D (6 bases). The CDR3 sequence is 15 residues long. Trimming removed 2 bases from V and 2 bases from J, with 11 bases in between. Germline assignment: CDR1 MNHEY and CDR2 SMNVEV (reference sequence). CDR3 amino acids: CASSLRGMSTDTQYF. The CDR3 DNA is TGTGCCAGCAGTTTACGGGGGATGTCCACAGATACGCAGTATTTT.

V usage is TRBV7-3 and J usage is TRBJ1-5; 7 positions match TRBD1. V lost 5 bases and J lost 5; bases outside the gene matches: 9. The V gene's germline CDR1 is SGHTA and CDR2 FQGTGA. This CDR3 comprises 15 residues. The CDR3 loop is CASSPQGGRDQPQHF. The DNA for the CDR3 is TGTGCCAGCAGCCCCCAGGGGGGAAGGGATCAGCCCCAGCATTTT.

The chain combines TRBV19 with TRBJ2-5; a possible D gene is TRBD2 (6 bases). The CDR3 length is 16 residues. V gave up 3 bases and J gave up 6 bases, with 20 bases separating them. Germline lookup yields CDR1 LNHDA and CDR2 SQIVND (reference sequence). The CDR3 loop is CASSITGRGDGKTQYF. The CDR3 DNA reads TGTGCCAGTAGTATCACGGGGCGCGGGGATGGGAAGACCCAGTACTTC. The variable domain in full, completed from reference TRBV19 and TRBJ2-5, reads DGGITQSPKYLFRKEGQNVTLSCEQNLNHDAMYWYRQDPGQGLRLIYYSQIVNDFQKGDIAEGYSVSREKKESFPLTVTSAQKNPTAFYLCASSITGRGDGKTQYFGPGTRLLVL.

The rearrangement links TRBV15 to TRBJ2-1, with TRBD1 matching 7 bases. V was clipped by 0 bases and J by 8 bases; unmatched bases: 4. CDR1 is LNHNV, CDR2 YYDKDF, per germline (reference sequence). The CDR3 totals 14 residues. The CDR3 loop is CATSRDADRDEQFF. In DNA form, the CDR3 reads TGTGCCACCAGCAGAGACGCCGACAGGGATGAGCAGTTCTTC.

V usage is TRBV5-6 and J usage is TRBJ1-1; maybe TRBD1 (5 bases). Germline lookup yields CDR1 SGHDT and CDR2 YYEEEE. The V and J ends lost 4 bases and 9 bases respectively, with 16 bases between them. The CDR3 has 13 residues. The CDR3 loop is CASSIVRGRKAFF. The CDR3 nucleotides are TGTGCCAGCAGCATCGTACGGGGGAGAAAAGCTTTCTTT.

This chain joins TRBV9 and TRBJ2-3; D might be TRBD2 (7 bases). The V gene's germline CDR1 is SGDLS and CDR2 YYNGEE. The CDR3 totals 15 residues. V lost 0 bases and J 1 base, leaving 9 bases between the germline ends. The CDR3 region has the DNA TGTGCCAGCAGCGTAGCGGGGGGCCGCACAGATACGCAGTATTTT. As protein: CASSVAGGRTDTQYF.

The chain employs TRBV18 and TRBJ1-1, with D possibly matching TRBD1 (6 bases). V was clipped by 6 bases and J by 1 base, with 12 bases between them. Germline V gene data show CDR1 as KGHSH and CDR2 as LQKENI. The CDR3 has 14 amino acids. In DNA form, the CDR3 reads TGTGCCAGCTCTTTTGGACAGCAGAACACTGAAGCTTTCTTT. This encodes CASSFGQQNTEAFF.

This rearrangement joins TRBV5-1 to TRBJ1-1; D possibly corresponds to TRBD1 (6 bases). The length of the CDR3 is 14 residues. Germline CDR1 SGHRS, CDR2 YFSETQ. Trimming took off 3 bases at V and 6 bases at J, with 15 bases between the two ends. CDR3 sequence (DNA): TGCGCCAGCAGCTCGGGACAACCGGACGCTGAAGCTTTCTTT. The encoded protein is CASSSGQPDAEAFF.

This clone has only one observation. The J gene is TRBJ1-2, the V gene TRBV6-5; D unclear. CDR3 length equals 15 residues. V lost 0 bases, J lost 0 bases, and 8 bases lay in between. Germline V gene lookup returns CDR1 MNHEY and CDR2 SVGAGI. CDR3 sequence: CASSYSSAANYGYTF. In DNA, the CDR3 is TGTGCCAGCAGTTACTCCTCGGCAGCTAACTATGGCTACACCTTC.